Following are 15 T cell receptor beta chains from one sample sequenced in a study of glioma-infiltrating T cells after dendritic cell vaccination. The repertoire was sequenced with immunoSEQ multiplex PCR; TCRdb's copy has only in-frame clones and lacks some. Among roughly 100,000 clones listed, more than 80% were seen once. The sequenced sample was blood, obtained before dendritic cell vaccination. The receptors come from a human donor with glioblastoma.

The genes are TRBV19 and TRBJ2-1; D not resolved. Germline-derived CDR1 and CDR2 are LNHDA and SQIVND (reference sequence). The CDR3 extends over 14 amino acids. V was pared by 3 bases and J by 5 bases, with 11 bases between. The CDR3 bases are TGTGCCAGTAGTATTAGTACAGTAAACAATGAGCAGTTCTTC. This translates into CASSISTVNNEQFF.

V gene TRBV29-1 combines with J gene TRBJ1-2; D is ambiguous. Trimming stripped 7 bases from V and 3 bases from J, with 12 bases between. Germline-derived CDR1 and CDR2 are SQVTM and ANQGSEA. The CDR3 runs 12 residues. The CDR3 protein is CSGLREDYGYTF. For the CDR3, the DNA is TGCAGCGGACTAAGAGAAGACTATGGCTACACCTTC.

The chain links TRBV4-1 to TRBJ1-5; D not certain. Trimming removed 2 bases from V and 0 bases from J, with 5 bases in between. Germline V gene data show CDR1 as MGHRA and CDR2 as YSYEKL. The CDR3 has 14 residues. The CDR3 sequence is CASSQFNSNQPQHF. In DNA, the CDR3 is TGCGCCAGCAGCCAATTCAATAGCAATCAGCCCCAGCATTTT.

This CDR3 reads CAIKRDGGLAGGPASADTQYF. CDR3 DNA sequence: TGTGCCATCAAGAGAGACGGAGGACTAGCGGGGGGGCCTGCCAGCGCAGATACGCAGTATTTT. The chain combines TRBV10-3 with TRBJ2-3; 15 bases map to TRBD2. The germline V gene encodes CDR1 ENHRY and CDR2 SYGVKD. The CDR3 extends over 21 amino acids. After removal of 7 bases from V and 4 bases from J, the junction contained 21 bases not matched to a gene.

The chain links TRBV5-4 to TRBJ2-3, with D possibly TRBD1 on 5 matching bases. CDR3 length: 15 amino acids. The V end lost 4 bases, the J end lost 2 bases, and 14 bases lay between the germline ends. Per germline, CDR1 SGHNT and CDR2 YYREEE (reference sequence). The CDR3 sequence: CASSLDSSSTDTQYF. The CDR3 nucleotides are TGTGCCAGCAGCCTAGACAGCTCTTCCACAGATACGCAGTATTTT.

A remark on this clone: The same CDR3 is also encoded by other DNA sequences in this sample. The V call is TRBV6-5, the J call TRBJ2-7; D may be TRBD2 (5 bases). Germline CDR1 is MNHEY and CDR2 is SVGAGI. The CDR3 spans 13 residues. Trimming took off 5 bases at V and 0 bases at J, with 8 bases between the two ends. The CDR3 DNA is TGTGCCAGCAGTCTAGGGAGCTCCTACGAGCAGTACTTC. Its protein is CASSLGSSYEQYF.

The chain links TRBV25-1 to TRBJ2-7; D is uncertain. Between the trimmed V and J ends, which lost 3 bases and 3 bases, there was a span of 9 bases. The CDR3 loop spans 13 amino acids. CDR1 and CDR2 from the germline V gene are MGHDK and SYGVNS. Written as DNA, the CDR3 is TGTGCCAGCAGTGATTACAGTGACTACGAGCAGTACTTC. Translating gives CASSDYSDYEQYF.

The rearrangement uses TRBV27 and TRBJ2-7, with 10 positions matching TRBD1. Trimming removed 5 bases from V and 5 bases from J; junction bases left unmatched: 9. Germline lookup yields CDR1 MNHEY and CDR2 SMNVEV (reference sequence). The CDR3 contains 15 residues. The DNA for the CDR3 is TGTGCCAGCAGTACCCTAGGGGACAGGGGCAACGAGCAGTACTTC. It codes for CASSTLGDRGNEQYF.

The CDR3, as DNA: TGTGCCAGCAGTGACGGACAGGAAAAGAGTTACGAGCAGTACTTC. Translated, it gives CASSDGQEKSYEQYF. This rearrangement joins TRBV6-1 to TRBJ2-7; 7 bases align to TRBD1. V lost 3 bases, J lost 4 bases, and 9 bases stayed unmatched. The germline V gene encodes CDR1 MNHNS and CDR2 SASEGT. CDR3 size: 15 residues.

Only a few counts were recorded for this clone. The gene calls are TRBV18 and TRBJ1-2; possible D gene TRBD1, 6 bases. CDR3 length: 13 residues. Trimming removed 3 bases from V and 4 bases from J, with 9 bases in between. Germline values: CDR1 KGHSH, CDR2 LQKENI. CDR3 protein: CASSPPDSYGYTF. In DNA, the CDR3 is TGTGCCAGCTCACCGCCGGACAGCTATGGCTACACCTTC.

The CDR3 nucleotides read TGTGCCAGCAGCTTGGCCAGGTTGATCAACAATGAGCAGTTCTTC. Translating it yields CASSLARLINNEQFF. The chain couples TRBV5-6 to TRBJ2-1; D gene ambiguous. This CDR3 has 15 amino acids. V lost 0 bases to trimming and J lost 5 bases, with 12 bases between them. Germline CDR1 SGHDT, CDR2 YYEEEE.

This chain connects TRBV27 to TRBJ2-5; TRBD2 is a possible D gene (6 bases). The CDR3 runs 15 residues. The germline gives CDR1 MNHEY, CDR2 SMNVEV (reference sequence). V was clipped by 5 bases and J by 5 bases, with 18 bases between them. For the CDR3, the DNA is TGTGCCAGCAGTCCTGCCCGGGCGGGGTGGGAGACCCAGTACTTC. It specifies CASSPARAGWETQYF.

CDR3 in amino acids: CASSSSVNTEAFF. In nucleotides, the CDR3 is TGTGCCAGCAGCTCCTCAGTGAACACTGAAGCTTTCTTT. The chain carries TRBV13 and TRBJ1-1; D gene ambiguous. Trimming left V 4 bases short and J 0 bases short, with 6 bases between. Germline values: CDR1 PRHDT, CDR2 FYEKMQ (reference sequence). The CDR3 is made up of 13 amino acids.

The V and J genes are TRBV2 and TRBJ1-1; no firm D call. Per germline, CDR1 SNHLY and CDR2 FYNNEI. The V and J ends lost 6 bases and 1 base respectively, with 18 bases between them. CDR3 size: 16 residues. CDR3 in amino acids: CASSINREGSNTEAFF. The CDR3 bases are TGTGCCAGCAGCATAAACCGGGAGGGATCGAACACTGAAGCTTTCTTT. The complete variable domain, with remaining parts taken from reference TRBV2 and TRBJ1-1, reads EPEVTQTPSHQVTQMGQEVILRCVPISNHLYFYWYRQILGQKVEFLVSFYNNEISEKSEIFDDQFSVERPDGSNFTLKIRSTKLEDSAMYFCASSINREGSNTEAFFGQGTRLTVV.

The chain carries TRBV5-8 and TRBJ1-1, with 9 bases that match TRBD1. This CDR3 contains 17 residues. CDR1 and CDR2 (germline): SGHTS, YDEGEE. J gave up 0 bases and V 0 bases, and 6 bases lay outside the gene matches. The CDR3 coding sequence is TGTGCCAGCAGCTTGGTACAGGGGGCAGCCATGAACACTGAAGCTTTCTTT. Translating it yields CASSLVQGAAMNTEAFF.